This TCR beta chain is from a study of beta chain features in type 1 diabetes. The whole isolated RNA underwent reverse transcription, so sequencing captured expressed TCRB transcripts. Regulatory, naive and central memory T cell samples averaged approximately 3.9 million reads. TCRdb's table, derived via immunoSEQ multiplex PCR, lists solely in-frame clones and lacks some. The sample contains more than 250,000 clones, roughly 22% of which appear only once. Broader study findings: In the patient group, naive, central memory and Treg TCRB repertoires seemed more alike than in the healthy donor group. Shorter TCRB CDR3s, moderately but significantly so, were found in Type 1 diabetes patients in all four CD4+ subsets.

As for this clone: Its target is not known.

Averaging approximately 120 mL, one heparinised blood draw came from each individual donor. Each of the sorted populations had a purity greater than 95%. Sequences were obtained from naive CD4+ T cells from blood. This TCR derives from a woman aged 40 to 49 with type 1 diabetes.

The CDR3 here is CASSQDNGGMSSYNEQFF. Written as DNA, the CDR3 is TGCGCCAGCAGCCAAGATAATGGGGGGATGAGCTCCTACAATGAGCAGTTCTTC. The chain links TRBV4-1 to TRBJ2-1; a possible D gene is TRBD2 (6 bases). The germline V and J ends were trimmed by 0 bases and 0 bases, with 15 bases remaining between them. The CDR3 is 18 residues long. Looked up from germline, CDR1 is MGHRA and CDR2 is YSYEKL.